Listed below are T cell receptor beta chains from one sample, sequenced in a study of Graves' ophthalmopathy and Graves' hyperthyroidism. TCRdb re-derived calls from the multiplex PCR reads in MiXCR, one entry per CDR3 protein. The sample lists about 500,000 distinct CDR3 sequences; around 15% were seen once. Sequencing input: blood. The receptor source for this set is a young woman with Graves' ophthalmopathy. Each CDR3 is given with its conserved first and last residue. D genes are given only for firm matches. Some rows have no size entry. The others give once, few or many, or a class for an expanded clone.

j_call v_call d_call clone_size cdr3_nt cdr3_aa
TRBJ1-1 TRBV20-1 . many TGCAGTGCCCTCGGGGGGCCGAGCACTGAAGCTTTCTTT CSALGGPSTEAFF
TRBJ1-1 TRBV11-2 . . TGTGCCAGCAGCTTGGGAGGGTACTCCACTGAAGCTTTCTTT CASSLGGYSTEAFF
TRBJ2-3 TRBV6-2/TRBV6-3 . . TGTGCCAGCGCGATCAGGTCTCCAGATACGCAGTATTTT CASAIRSPDTQYF
TRBJ1-2 TRBV20-1 TRBD1 few TGCAGTGCTAGACCAGGGACAGGGACCTCCTATGGCTACACCTTC CSARPGTGTSYGYTF
TRBJ2-3 TRBV11-1 . . TGTGCCAGCAGCTTCACCACGGAACAGGGAGAGAGCACAGATACGCAGTATTTT CASSFTTEQGESTDTQYF
TRBJ1-1 TRBV19 TRBD1 many TGTGCCAGCACCGACAGGGTAGAGACTGAAGCTTTCTTT CASTDRVETEAFF
TRBJ1-2 TRBV6-1 . . TGTGCCAGCAGAACAGACAGTTCCTATGGCTACACCTTC CASRTDSSYGYTF
TRBJ1-2 TRBV12-3/TRBV12-4 . many TGTGCCAGCAACTCCCCGGGACAAAACTATGGCTACACCTTC CASNSPGQNYGYTF
TRBJ2-7 TRBV18 TRBD1 . TGTGCCAGCTCACCTATCCGGGACAGGTACTACGAGCAGTACTTC CASSPIRDRYYEQYF
TRBJ2-7 TRBV7-9 . many TGTGCCAGCCGGGACCAATTCTACGAGCAGTACTTC CASRDQFYEQYF
TRBJ2-2 TRBV12-3/TRBV12-4 TRBD1 few TGTGCCAGCAGTTCCCGGGACAGGGTTTCCGGGGAGCTGTTTTTT CASSSRDRVSGELFF
TRBJ2-5 TRBV20-1 TRBD2 many TGCAGTGCTATTCGGAATACCGGGACTAGCGGGCGAACGGGAGAGACCCAGTACTTC CSAIRNTGTSGRTGETQYF
TRBJ1-6 TRBV7-9 . many TGTGCCAGCAGCCGCATTGGTTCACCCCTCCACTTT CASSRIGSPLHF